This T cell receptor (beta chain) is from a study of OX40 agonist ivuxolimab in advanced cancers. Study-wide background: Under the entry rules, prior anti-PD-1, anti-PD-L1 or anti-CTLA-4 therapy was allowed, and less than 50% had some.

The study, taken as a whole, reports: CD4+ and CD8+ blood T cells expanded clonally by week 6 at 0.1 to 3.0 mg/kg. There were, on average, more expanded clones in CD8+ T cells than in CD4+.

Sequencing was performed with immunoSEQ multiplex PCR; in TCRdb, only in-frame clones are kept and a portion is missing. The sample has around 80,000 clones, approximately 84% seen once. Points on this clone: What it binds is not known.

The germline V and J ends were trimmed by 0 bases and 7 bases, with 17 bases remaining between them. The CDR3 is 17 amino acids. In germline, CDR1 is SGHRS, CDR2 YFSETQ. This receptor was obtained from an adult with an advanced solid tumor such as melanoma, head and neck, liver or kidney cancer. The gene calls are TRBV5-1 and TRBJ1-6; TRBD1 might be the D (5 bases). Sequencing was performed on CD4+ or CD8+ T cells sorted from blood, taken in a trial of the OX40 agonist ivuxolimab. CDR3 sequence reads: CASSLGAAGGLNSPLHF. Here the CDR3 DNA reads TGCGCCAGCAGCTTGGGGGCGGCGGGGGGATTGAATTCACCCCTCCACTTT.